This TCR beta chain comes out of a study of regulatory T cells in long-lasting Graves disease (dated by TCRdb to the early 2020s). With regard to the full study: Newly diagnosed Graves' disease patients had taken antithyroid drugs for less than 3 months. Peripheral blood TCR sequencing and RNA sequencing compared persistent Graves' disease patients with newly diagnosed Graves' disease patients. The study was conducted in China and was registered as a clinical trial. A total of 35 or so samples underwent TCR sequencing: around 13 from persistent and about 20 from newly diagnosed Graves' disease patients.

The sample's time point label, in plain terms: newly diagnosed GD, antithyroid drugs for less than 3 months. For both TCR sequencing and RNA sequencing, RNA was extracted from PBMCs in TRIzol. The diagnosis of Graves' disease was made according to American Thyroid Association guidelines. Patients for the study were recruited at an endocrinology department in Xi'an, China. From each patient, approximately 10 milliliters of peripheral blood was collected into an EDTA anticoagulant tube. PBMCs were isolated by Ficoll Paque Plus density gradient separation without further T cell sorting. An Agilent 2100 Bioanalyzer and agarose gel were used to check RNA quality, while a NanoDrop 2000 measured RNA concentration. Study-wide conclusions, independent of this receptor: The authors acknowledged the small sample size as a limitation that may reduce accuracy. Only the TCR beta chain was sequenced and analyzed. More public clonotypes were shared among persistent patients (about 2,800) than among newly diagnosed patients (over 900). Compared with newly diagnosed patients, patients with persistent Graves' disease had lower TCR Shannon entropy and fewer highly expanded clones, which suggests clonal expansion. TRBV28, TRBJ1-2 and TRBJ2-5 were preferentially used in persistent disease, while TRBV20-1 and TRBJ2-1 were favored in newly diagnosed disease. Only peripheral blood was studied, because thyroid tissue, the primary lesion, was inaccessible.

Library construction relied on multiplex PCR. TCRdb names Illumina HiSeq 4000 as the instrument used. To build TCR beta libraries, CDR3 regions were amplified by Arm-PCR using iRepertoire HTBI primers. Before sequencing, the PCR products went through gel purification. The authors' analysis ran thus. A total of around 59 TRBV and 14 TRBJ segments were identified across samples and were used for gene usage analysis of CDR3 amino acid clonotypes. COPE and FqMerger were used to merge filtered high-quality paired reads into contigs. BLAST was used to align contigs to IMGT TRBV, TRBD and TRBJ reference genes, with CDR3 defined following IMGT. Clonotypes above 0.1% frequency were classified as highly expanded clones. Repertoire diversity was measured by Shannon entropy, and V-J evenness by the Gini coefficient. A clonotype was considered public if more than one individual shared it. TCRdb redid the processing of the public reads, applying fastp at Q25 and MiXCR, and retained in-frame beta chains. Merged by CDR3 protein, the rows form single entries marked with the most common genes and DNA. The V and J calls were determined by TCRdb, not by the authors. Across this sample there are hundreds of thousands of distinct CDR3 sequences, with approximately 13% seen only once. The ten largest account for more than 8.5% of the sample.

In the case of this clonotype: Its antigen is unknown. Base qualities are not recorded, but no much larger clone differs from it by a single base.

V and J are truncated by 4 bases and 4 bases respectively, leaving an intervening sequence of 25 bases. The cysteine opens and the phenylalanine closes a CDR3 of 18 amino acids. Here the CDR3 DNA is all that survives: 54 bases in frame from base 1. According to the germline V gene, CDR1 reads WSHSY and CDR2 reads SAAADI. This sample was shared with a second study, whose subject was T cells in Graves' hyperthyroidism and ophthalmopathy. Per that second paper: A patient counted as having stable Graves' hyperthyroidism if no progression to ophthalmopathy occurred over 18 months of follow-up. Hyperthyroidism patients were newly diagnosed, had a disease duration of under 2 months, and were aged 18 to 65 years. Patients with uncontrolled infections, other autoimmune diseases, pregnancy or lactation were excluded. Clinical symptoms, serum thyroxine and TRAb, thyroid ultrasound, and orbital computed tomography formed the basis for the diagnoses. The TCR CDR3 was subjected to a first round of RT-PCR using the HTBI primer set and the Qiagen OneStep RT-PCR kit. Blood samples also contained most of the expanded thyroid clonotypes (frequency above 0.001), which suggests that blood repertoires may reflect thyroid immune responses. In cross-validation, a model built on a 13 V-J signature told ophthalmopathy apart from stable hyperthyroidism with less than 90% sensitivity and approximately 81% specificity, and in testing the same model reached 80%/75%. During validation, the model predicted progression to ophthalmopathy a median of around 6 months ahead of onset, with around 71% sensitivity and almost 75% specificity. To identify TCR V-J signatures that set the groups apart, the researchers used a discovery cohort of 100 patients, made up of roughly 40 with Graves' ophthalmopathy and about 60 with stable Graves' hyperthyroidism. Whether ophthalmopathy could be predicted prospectively was tested in an independent validation cohort made up of about 20 hyperthyroidism patients plus 17 patients who later progressed to ophthalmopathy. The roughly 99 discovery patients were divided at random into training and test sets in a 7:3 ratio. Thyroid tissue and blood T-cell repertoires from over 5 Graves' hyperthyroidism patients were also compared in the study. After blood sampling, hyperthyroidism patients were treated with methimazole at a starting dose of 30 mg daily, and ophthalmopathy patients were treated with high-dose intravenous methylprednisolone. The libraries were constructed in a second round of multiplex PCR and then size-selected and purified. Libraries were sequenced paired-end with 100 bp reads on an Illumina HiSeq2000. SOAPnuke was used to process the raw data, removing reads that contained adapters or uncalled bases, had a mean Phred below 15, or lacked an exact match to the constant primer or identifier. COPE v1.2.5 was used to merge the high-quality paired reads, and each unique nucleotide sequence was defined as a clonotype. Clonotypes were aligned to IMGT TRBV, TRBD and TRBJ reference segments using MiTCR v1.1. The analysis included only V-J combinations with a frequency above 0.0001, which together covered 99.2% of the repertoires. A TCS score was defined as the ratio of F50 (clonal expansion) to E x V (chaos), with BLOSUM62-based TCRdist applied between CDR3 peptides within each V-J. Welch's t-statistics and random forest reduced 500 to 550 V-J features to fewer than 15, which were used in a naive Bayes classifier (R e1071). Sample size was not statistically predetermined, and investigators were not blinded to group allocation. The paper reports TCR Vbeta CDR3 sequencing of more than 120 peripheral blood samples: around 41 ophthalmopathy, roughly 74 hyperthyroidism and around 17 progressor patients.

The rearranged segments are TRBV10-2 and TRBJ2-5; no D gene call is confident. This sample comprised peripheral blood mononuclear cells (PBMCs), obtained at new diagnosis, from a patient treated with antithyroid drugs. This sequence originates from a man aged 25-45 years with Graves disease. Donor details come from another sample of the same person, matched by shared clones. The bases are TGCGCCAGCAGTGGGTCGATTCCCCGTCCCCGGTCGGGAGAGACCCAGTACTTC. This yields the protein CASSGSIPRPRSGETQYF.